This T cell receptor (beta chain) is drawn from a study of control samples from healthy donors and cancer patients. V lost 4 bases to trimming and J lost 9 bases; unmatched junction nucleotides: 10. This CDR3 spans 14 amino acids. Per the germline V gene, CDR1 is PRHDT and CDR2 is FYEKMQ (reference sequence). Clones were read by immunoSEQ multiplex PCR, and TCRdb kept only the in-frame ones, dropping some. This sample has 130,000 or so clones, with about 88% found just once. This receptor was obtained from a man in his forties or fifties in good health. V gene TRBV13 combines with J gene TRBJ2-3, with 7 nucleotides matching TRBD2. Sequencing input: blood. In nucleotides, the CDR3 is TGTGCCAGCAGCTCCAGACTAGCTAGCACAACGCAGTATTTT. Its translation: CASSSRLASTTQYF.